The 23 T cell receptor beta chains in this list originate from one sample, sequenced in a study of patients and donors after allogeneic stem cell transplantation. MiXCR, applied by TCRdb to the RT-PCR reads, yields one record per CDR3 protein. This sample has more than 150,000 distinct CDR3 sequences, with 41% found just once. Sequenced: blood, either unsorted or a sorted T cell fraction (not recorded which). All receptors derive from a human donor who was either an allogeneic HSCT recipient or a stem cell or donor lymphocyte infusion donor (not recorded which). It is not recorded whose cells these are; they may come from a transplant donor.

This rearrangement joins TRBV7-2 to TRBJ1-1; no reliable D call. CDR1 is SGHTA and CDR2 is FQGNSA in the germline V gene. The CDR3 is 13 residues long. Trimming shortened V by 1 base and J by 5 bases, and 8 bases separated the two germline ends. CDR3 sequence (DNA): TGTGCCAGCAGCTTAGAACGGGCTACTGAAGCTTTCTTT. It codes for CASSLERATEAFF.

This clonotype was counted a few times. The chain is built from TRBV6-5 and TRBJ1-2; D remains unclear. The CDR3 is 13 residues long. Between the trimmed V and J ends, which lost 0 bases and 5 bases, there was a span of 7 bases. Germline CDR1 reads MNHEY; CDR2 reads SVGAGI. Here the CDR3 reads CASSYSREYGYTF. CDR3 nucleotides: TGTGCCAGCAGTTACTCGAGGGAGTATGGCTACACCTTC.

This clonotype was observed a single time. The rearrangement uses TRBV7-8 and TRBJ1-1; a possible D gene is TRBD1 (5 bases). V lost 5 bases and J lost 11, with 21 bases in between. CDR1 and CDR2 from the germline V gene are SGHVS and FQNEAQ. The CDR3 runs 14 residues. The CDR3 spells CASSPRGAAEGAFF. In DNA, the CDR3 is TGTGCCAGCAGCCCCCGAGGGGCAGCGGAAGGGGCTTTCTTT. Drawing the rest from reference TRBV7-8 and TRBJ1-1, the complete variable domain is GAGVSQSPRYKVAKRGQDVALRCDPISGHVSLFWYQQALGQGPEFLTYFQNEAQLDKSGLPSDRFFAERPEGSVSTLKIQRTQQEDSAVYLCASSPRGAAEGAFFGQGTRLTVV.

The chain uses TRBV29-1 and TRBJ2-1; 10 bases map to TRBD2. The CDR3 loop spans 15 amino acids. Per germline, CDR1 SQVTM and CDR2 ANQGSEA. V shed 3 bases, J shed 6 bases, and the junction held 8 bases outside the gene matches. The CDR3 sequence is CSVEEGLAVGNEQFF. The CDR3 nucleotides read TGCAGCGTTGAGGAAGGACTAGCGGTGGGCAATGAGCAGTTCTTC.

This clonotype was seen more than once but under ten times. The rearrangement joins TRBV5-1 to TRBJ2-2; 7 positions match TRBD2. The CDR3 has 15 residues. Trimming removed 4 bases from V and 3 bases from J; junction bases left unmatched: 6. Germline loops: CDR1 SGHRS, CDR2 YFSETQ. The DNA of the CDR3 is TGCGCCAGCAGCGGAGCAGGGAGGGACACCGGGGAGCTGTTTTTT. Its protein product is CASSGAGRDTGELFF.

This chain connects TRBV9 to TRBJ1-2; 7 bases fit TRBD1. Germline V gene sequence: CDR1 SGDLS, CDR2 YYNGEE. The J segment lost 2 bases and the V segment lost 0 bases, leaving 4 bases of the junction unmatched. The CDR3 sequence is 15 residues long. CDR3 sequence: CASSVEGQLNYGYTF. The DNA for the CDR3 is TGTGCCAGCAGCGTAGAGGGACAGCTGAACTATGGCTACACCTTC.

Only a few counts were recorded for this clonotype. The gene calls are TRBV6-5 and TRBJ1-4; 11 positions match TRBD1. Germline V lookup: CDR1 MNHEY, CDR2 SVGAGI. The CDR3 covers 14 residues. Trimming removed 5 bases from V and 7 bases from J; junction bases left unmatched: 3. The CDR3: CASSAGTGGEKLFF. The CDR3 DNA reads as TGTGCCAGCAGTGCCGGGACAGGGGGTGAAAAACTGTTTTTT.

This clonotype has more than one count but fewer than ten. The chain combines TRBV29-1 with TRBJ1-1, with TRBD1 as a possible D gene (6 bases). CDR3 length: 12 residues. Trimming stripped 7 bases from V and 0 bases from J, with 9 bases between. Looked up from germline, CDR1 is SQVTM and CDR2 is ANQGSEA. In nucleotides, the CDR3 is TGCAGCGGTGACAGGATGAACACTGAAGCTTTCTTT. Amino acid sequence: CSGDRMNTEAFF.

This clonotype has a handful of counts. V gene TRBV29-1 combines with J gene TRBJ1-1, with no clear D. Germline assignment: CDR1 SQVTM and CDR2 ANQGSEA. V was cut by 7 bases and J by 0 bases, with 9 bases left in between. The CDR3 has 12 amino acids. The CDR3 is CSGGTMNTEAFF. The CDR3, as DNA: TGCAGCGGAGGAACTATGAACACTGAAGCTTTCTTT.

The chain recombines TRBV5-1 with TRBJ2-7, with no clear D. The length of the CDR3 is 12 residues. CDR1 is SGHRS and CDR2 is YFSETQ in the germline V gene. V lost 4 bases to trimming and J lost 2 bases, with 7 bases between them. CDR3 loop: CASSTDAYEQYF. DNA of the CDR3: TGCGCCAGCAGCACCGACGCCTACGAGCAGTACTTC.

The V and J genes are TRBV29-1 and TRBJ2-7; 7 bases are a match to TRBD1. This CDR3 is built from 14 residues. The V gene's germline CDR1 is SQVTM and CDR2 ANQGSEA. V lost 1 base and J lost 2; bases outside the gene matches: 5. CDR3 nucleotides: TGCAGCGTTGAAGTGGGGGACAGACCCTACGAGCAGTACTTC. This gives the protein CSVEVGDRPYEQYF.

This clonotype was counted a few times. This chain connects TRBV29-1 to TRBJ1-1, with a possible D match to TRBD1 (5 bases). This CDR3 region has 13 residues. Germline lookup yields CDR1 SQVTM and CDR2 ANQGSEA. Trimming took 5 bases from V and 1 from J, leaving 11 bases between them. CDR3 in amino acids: CSVHVGGNTEAFF. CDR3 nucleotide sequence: TGCAGCGTTCATGTGGGGGGGAACACTGAAGCTTTCTTT.

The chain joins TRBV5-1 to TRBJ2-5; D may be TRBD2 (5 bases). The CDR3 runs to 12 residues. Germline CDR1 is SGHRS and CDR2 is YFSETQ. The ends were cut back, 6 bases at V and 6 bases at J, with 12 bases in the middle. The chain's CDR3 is CASNRGEQTQYF. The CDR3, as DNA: TGCGCCAGCAATCGGGGAGAGCAGACCCAGTACTTC. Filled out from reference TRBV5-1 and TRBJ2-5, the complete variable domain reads KAGVTQTPRYLIKTRGQQVTLSCSPISGHRSVSWYQQTPGQGLQFLFEYFSETQRNKGNFPGRFSGRQFSNSRSEMNVSTLELGDSALYLCASNRGEQTQYFGPGTRLLVL.

CDR3 in amino acids: CASSLDRAAEQFF. DNA of the CDR3: TGTGCCAGCAGCTTAGACAGGGCGGCTGAGCAGTTCTTC. The genes are TRBV7-7 and TRBJ2-1, with TRBD1 as a possible D gene (6 bases). V was pared by 1 base and J by 9 bases, with 10 bases between. This CDR3 contains 13 residues. Germline values: CDR1 SSHAT, CDR2 FNYEAQ (reference sequence).

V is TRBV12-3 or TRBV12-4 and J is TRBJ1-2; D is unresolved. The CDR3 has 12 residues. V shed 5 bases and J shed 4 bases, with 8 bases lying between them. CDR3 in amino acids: CASSELSYGYTF. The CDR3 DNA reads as TGTGCCAGCAGTGAACTGAGCTATGGCTACACCTTC.

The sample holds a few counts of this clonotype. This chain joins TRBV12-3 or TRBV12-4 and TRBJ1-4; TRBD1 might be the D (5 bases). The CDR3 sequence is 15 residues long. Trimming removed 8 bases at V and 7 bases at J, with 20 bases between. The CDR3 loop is CASAVPGTRGEKLFF. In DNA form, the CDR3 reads TGTGCCAGCGCAGTGCCCGGGACGAGGGGTGAAAAACTGTTTTTT.

The DNA for the CDR3 is TGTGCCAGCAGCCTTCCAACCTCCACAGGGGGAGGCGGCTACACCTTC. Encoded protein: CASSLPTSTGGGGYTF. The rearrangement uses TRBV7-9 and TRBJ1-2, with 8 bases identical to TRBD1. The J segment lost 8 bases and the V segment lost 5 bases, leaving 16 bases of the junction unmatched. CDR1 and CDR2 (germline): SEHNR, FQNEAQ (reference sequence). The CDR3 sequence is 16 residues long.

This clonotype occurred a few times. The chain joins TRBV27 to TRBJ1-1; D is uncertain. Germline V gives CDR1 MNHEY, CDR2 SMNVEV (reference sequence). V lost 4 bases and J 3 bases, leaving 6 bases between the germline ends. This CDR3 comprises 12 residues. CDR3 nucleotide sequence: TGTGCCAGCAGTTCAATGGACACTGAAGCTTTCTTT. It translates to CASSSMDTEAFF.

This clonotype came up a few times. In nucleotides, the CDR3 is TGTGCCAGCAGTTTAGTGGGGGGGCCCGCCTATGGCTACACCTTC. As protein: CASSLVGGPAYGYTF. The rearrangement links TRBV28 to TRBJ1-2; TRBD1 might be the D (6 bases). This CDR3 is built from 15 residues. The V end lost 2 bases, the J end lost 4 bases, and 14 bases lay between the germline ends. Per the germline V gene, CDR1 is MDHEN and CDR2 is SYDVKM.

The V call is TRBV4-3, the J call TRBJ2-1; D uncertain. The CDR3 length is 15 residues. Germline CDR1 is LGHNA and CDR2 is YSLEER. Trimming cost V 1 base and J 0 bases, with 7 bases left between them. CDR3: CASSQGSRSYNEQFF. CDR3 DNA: TGCGCCAGCAGCCAAGGGTCACGCTCCTACAATGAGCAGTTCTTC.

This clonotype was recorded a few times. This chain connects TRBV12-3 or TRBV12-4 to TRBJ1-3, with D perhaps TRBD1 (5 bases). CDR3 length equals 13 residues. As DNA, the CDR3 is TGTGCGTGGGGGTTTGGTCCTGGAAACACCATATATTTT. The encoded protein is CAWGFGPGNTIYF.

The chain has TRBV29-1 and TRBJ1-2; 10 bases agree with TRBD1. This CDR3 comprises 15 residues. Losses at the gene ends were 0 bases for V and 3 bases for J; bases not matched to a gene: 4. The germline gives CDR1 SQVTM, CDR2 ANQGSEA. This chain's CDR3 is CSVEDRGQGHYGYTF. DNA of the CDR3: TGCAGCGTTGAAGATAGGGGACAGGGGCACTATGGCTACACCTTC.

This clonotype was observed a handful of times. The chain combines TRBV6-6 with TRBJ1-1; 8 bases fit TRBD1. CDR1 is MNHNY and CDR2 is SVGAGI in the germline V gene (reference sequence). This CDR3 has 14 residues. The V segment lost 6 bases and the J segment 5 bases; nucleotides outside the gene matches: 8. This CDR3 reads CASRPRGPETEAFF. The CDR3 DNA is TGTGCCAGCAGGCCCAGGGGGCCCGAAACTGAAGCTTTCTTT.